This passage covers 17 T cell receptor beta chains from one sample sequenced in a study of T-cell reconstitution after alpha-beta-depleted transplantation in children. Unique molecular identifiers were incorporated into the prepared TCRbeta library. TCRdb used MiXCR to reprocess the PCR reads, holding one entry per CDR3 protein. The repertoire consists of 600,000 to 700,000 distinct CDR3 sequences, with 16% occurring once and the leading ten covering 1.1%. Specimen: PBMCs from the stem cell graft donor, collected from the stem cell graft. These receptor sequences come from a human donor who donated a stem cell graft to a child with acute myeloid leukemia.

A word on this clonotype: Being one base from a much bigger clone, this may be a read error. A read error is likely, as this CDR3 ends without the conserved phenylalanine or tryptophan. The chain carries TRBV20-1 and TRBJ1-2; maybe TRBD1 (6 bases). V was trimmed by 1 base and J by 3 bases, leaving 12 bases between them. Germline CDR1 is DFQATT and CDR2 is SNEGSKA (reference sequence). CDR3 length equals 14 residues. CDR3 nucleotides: TGCAGTGCTAGAGCCCCGACAGGCCACTATGGCTACACCTAC. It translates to CSARAPTGHYGYTY.

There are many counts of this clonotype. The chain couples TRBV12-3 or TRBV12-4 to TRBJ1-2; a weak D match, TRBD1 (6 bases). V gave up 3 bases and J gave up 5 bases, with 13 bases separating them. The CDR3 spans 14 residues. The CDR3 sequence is CASSFGGEVYGYTF. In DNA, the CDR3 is TGTGCCAGCAGTTTTGGGGGCGAGGTATATGGCTACACCTTC.

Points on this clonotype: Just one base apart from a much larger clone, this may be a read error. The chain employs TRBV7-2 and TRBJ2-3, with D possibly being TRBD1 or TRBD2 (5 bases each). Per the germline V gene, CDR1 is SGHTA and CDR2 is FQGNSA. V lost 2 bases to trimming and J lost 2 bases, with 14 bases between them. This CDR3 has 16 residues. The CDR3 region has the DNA TGTGCCAGCAGCTTATTTTCAACGGGGCCCACAGATACGCAGTATTTT. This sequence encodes CASSLFSTGPTDTQYF.

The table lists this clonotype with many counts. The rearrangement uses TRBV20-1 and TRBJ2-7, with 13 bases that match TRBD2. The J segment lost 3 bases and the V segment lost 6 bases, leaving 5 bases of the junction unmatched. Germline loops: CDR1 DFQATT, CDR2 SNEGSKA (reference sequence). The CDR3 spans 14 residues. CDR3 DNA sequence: TGCAGTGCATGGACTAGCGGGGGACACTACGAGCAGTACTTC. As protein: CSAWTSGGHYEQYF.

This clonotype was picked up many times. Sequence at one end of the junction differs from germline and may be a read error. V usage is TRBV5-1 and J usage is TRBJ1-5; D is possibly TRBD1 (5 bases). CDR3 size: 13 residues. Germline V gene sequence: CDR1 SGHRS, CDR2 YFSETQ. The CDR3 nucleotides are TGTGCCAGCAGCTTGGTTGGGGGTCAGCCCCAGCATTTT. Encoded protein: CASSLVGGQPQHF.

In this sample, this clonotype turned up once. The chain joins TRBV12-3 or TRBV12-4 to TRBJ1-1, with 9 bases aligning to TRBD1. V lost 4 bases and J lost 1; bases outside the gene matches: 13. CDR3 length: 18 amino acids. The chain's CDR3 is CASSSTYPGQGTNTEAFF. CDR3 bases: TGTGCCAGCAGTTCCACCTACCCGGGACAGGGAACGAACACTGAAGCTTTCTTT.

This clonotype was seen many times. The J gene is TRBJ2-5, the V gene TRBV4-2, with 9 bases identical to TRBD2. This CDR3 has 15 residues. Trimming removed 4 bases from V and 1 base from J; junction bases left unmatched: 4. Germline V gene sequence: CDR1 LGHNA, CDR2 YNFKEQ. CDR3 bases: TGTGCCAGCAGCCGAAAACTAGCGGGCCAAGAGACCCAGTACTTC. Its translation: CASSRKLAGQETQYF.

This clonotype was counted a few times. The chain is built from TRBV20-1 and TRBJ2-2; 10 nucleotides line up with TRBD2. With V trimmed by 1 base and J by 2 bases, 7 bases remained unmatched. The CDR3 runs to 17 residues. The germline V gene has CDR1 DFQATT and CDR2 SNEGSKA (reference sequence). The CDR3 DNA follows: TGCAGTGCTAGAGGGGTTAGCGGGGGGATAAACACCGGGGAGCTGTTTTTT. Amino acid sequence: CSARGVSGGINTGELFF.

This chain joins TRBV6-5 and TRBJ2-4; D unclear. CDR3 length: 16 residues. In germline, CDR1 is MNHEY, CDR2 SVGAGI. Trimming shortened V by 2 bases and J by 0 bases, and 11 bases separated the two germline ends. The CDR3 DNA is TGTGCCAGCAGTTACCGAACAGTTCTAGCCAAAAACATTCAGTACTTC. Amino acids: CASSYRTVLAKNIQYF.

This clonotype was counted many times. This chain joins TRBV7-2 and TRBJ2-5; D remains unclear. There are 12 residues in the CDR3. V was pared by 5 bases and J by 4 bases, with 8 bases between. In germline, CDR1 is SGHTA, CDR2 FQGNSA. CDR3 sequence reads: CASSPARETQYF. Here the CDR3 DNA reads TGTGCCAGCAGCCCCGCTCGAGAGACCCAGTACTTC. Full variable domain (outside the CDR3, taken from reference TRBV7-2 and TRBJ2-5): GAGVSQSPSNKVTEKGKDVELRCDPISGHTALYWYRQSLGQGLEFLIYFQGNSAPDKSGLPSDRFSAERTGGSVSTLTIQRTQQEDSAVYLCASSPARETQYFGPGTRLLVL.

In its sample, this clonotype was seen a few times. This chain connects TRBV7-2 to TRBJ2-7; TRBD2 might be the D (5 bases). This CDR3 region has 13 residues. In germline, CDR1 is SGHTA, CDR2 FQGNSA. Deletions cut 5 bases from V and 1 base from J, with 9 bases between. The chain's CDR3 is CASSPGGSYEQYV. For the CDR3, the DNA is TGTGCCAGCAGCCCCGGAGGTTCCTACGAGCAGTACGTC.

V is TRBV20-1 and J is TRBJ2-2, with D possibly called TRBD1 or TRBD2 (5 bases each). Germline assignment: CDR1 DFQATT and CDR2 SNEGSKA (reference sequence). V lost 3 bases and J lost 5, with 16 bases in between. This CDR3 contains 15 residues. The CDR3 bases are TGCAGTGCTAGGACGGGGCGAGGGGTGACCGGGGAGCTGTTTTTT. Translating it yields CSARTGRGVTGELFF.

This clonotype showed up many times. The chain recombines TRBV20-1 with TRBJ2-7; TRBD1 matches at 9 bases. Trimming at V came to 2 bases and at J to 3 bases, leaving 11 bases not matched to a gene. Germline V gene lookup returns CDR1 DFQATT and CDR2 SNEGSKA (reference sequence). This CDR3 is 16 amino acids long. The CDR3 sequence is CSARPRTGEVLYEQYF. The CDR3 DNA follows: TGCAGTGCTAGACCCCGGACAGGGGAAGTTCTCTACGAGCAGTACTTC.

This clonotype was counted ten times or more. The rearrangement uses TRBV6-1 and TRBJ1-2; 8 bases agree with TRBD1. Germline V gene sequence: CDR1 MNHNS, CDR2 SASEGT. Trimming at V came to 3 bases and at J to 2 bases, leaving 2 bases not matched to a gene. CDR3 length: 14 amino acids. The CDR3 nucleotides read TGTGCCAGCAGTGACCGACAGGGGAACTATGGCTACACCTTC. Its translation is CASSDRQGNYGYTF.

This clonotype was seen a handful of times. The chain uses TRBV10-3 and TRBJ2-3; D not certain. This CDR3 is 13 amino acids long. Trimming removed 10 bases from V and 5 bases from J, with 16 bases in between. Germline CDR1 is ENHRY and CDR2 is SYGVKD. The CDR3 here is CANGPSAEDTQYF. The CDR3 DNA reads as TGTGCCAACGGGCCGTCTGCGGAAGATACGCAGTATTTT.

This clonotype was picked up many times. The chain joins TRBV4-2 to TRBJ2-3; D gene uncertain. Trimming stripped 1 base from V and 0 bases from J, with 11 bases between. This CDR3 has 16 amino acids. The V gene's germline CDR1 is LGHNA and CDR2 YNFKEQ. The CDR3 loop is CASSQGLDVSTDTQYF. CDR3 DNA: TGTGCCAGCAGCCAAGGTTTGGACGTTAGCACAGATACGCAGTATTTT.

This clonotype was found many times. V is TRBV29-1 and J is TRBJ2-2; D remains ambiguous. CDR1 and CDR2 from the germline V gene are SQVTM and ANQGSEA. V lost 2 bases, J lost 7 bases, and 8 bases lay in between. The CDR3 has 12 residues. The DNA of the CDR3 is TGCAGCGTTGAATGGACCGGCGGGGAGCTGTTTTTT. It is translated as CSVEWTGGELFF.